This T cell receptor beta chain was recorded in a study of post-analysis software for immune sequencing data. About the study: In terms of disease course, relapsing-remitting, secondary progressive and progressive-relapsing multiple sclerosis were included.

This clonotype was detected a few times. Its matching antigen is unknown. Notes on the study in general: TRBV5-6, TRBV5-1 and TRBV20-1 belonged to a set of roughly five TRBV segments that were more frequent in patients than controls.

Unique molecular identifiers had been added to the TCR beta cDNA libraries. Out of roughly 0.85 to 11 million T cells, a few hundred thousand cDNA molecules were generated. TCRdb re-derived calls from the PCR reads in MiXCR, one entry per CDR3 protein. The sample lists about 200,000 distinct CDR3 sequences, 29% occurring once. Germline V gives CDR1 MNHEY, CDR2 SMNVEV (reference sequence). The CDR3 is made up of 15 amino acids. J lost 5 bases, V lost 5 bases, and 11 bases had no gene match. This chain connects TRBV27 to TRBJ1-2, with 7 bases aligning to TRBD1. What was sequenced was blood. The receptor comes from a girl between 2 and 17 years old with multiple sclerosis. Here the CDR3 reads CASSPRTGMGYGYTF. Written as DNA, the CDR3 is TGTGCCAGCAGTCCCAGGACAGGAATGGGGTATGGCTACACCTTC.